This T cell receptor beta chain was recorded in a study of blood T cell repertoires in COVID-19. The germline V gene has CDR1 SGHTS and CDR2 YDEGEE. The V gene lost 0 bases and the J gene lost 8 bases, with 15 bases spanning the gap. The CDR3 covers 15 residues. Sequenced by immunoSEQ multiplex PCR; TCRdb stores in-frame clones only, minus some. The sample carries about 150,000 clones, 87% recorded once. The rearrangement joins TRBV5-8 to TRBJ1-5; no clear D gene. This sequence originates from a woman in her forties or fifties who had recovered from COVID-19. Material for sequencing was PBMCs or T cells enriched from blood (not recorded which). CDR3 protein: CASSLDEVAVEPQHF. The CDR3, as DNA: TGTGCCAGCAGCTTGGATGAAGTAGCGGTTGAGCCCCAGCATTTT.